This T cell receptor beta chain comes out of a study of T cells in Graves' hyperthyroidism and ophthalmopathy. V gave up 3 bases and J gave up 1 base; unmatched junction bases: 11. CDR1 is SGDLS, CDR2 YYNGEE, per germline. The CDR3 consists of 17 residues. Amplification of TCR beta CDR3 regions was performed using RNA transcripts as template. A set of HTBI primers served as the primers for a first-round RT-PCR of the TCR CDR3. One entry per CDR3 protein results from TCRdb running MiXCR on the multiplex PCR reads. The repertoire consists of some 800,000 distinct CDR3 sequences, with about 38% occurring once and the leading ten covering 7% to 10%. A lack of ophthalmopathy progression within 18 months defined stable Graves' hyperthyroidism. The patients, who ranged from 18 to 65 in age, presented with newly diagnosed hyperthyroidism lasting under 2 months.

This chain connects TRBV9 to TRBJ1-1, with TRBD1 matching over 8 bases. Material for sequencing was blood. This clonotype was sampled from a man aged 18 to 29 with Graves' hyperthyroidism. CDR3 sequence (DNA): TGTGCCAGCAGCGGCCGGGACAGGTCTTCCACGAACACTGAAGCTTTCTTT. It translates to CASSGRDRSSTNTEAFF.